This T cell receptor (beta chain) is drawn from a study of T cells in Graves' hyperthyroidism and ophthalmopathy. Each patient was aged 18 to 65 and had newly diagnosed hyperthyroidism of under 2 months' duration. It was uncontrolled infection, other autoimmune disease, pregnancy or lactation that excluded patients. Notes on the study in general: Most thyroid clonotypes expanded above 0.001 appeared in blood too. A 13 V-J model separated ophthalmopathy from stable hyperthyroidism.

This clonotype was detected ten times or more. No antigen is known for it. With V trimmed by 6 bases and J by 2 bases, 9 bases remained unmatched. The CDR3 is 15 amino acids. From germline, CDR1 is MDHEN and CDR2 SYDVKM. RNA transcripts were the template for amplifying TCR beta CDR3 regions. HTBI primers drove first-round RT-PCR of the TCR CDR3. From the multiplex PCR reads, TCRdb called clonotypes with MiXCR, one entry per CDR3 protein. Here the sample spans about 200,000 distinct CDR3 sequences, 17% being singletons. The V call is TRBV28, the J call TRBJ2-7; 8 positions match TRBD2. The TCR comes from a man aged 50 to 59 with Graves' hyperthyroidism. Sequencing was carried out using blood. DNA of the CDR3: TGTGCCAGCAGGCCCCCTACTAGCGGACCCTACGAGCAGTACTTC. This encodes CASRPPTSGPYEQYF. The complete variable domain, with remaining parts taken from reference TRBV28 and TRBJ2-7, reads DVKVTQSSRYLVKRTGEKVFLECVQDMDHENMFWYRQDPGLGLRLIYFSYDVKMKEKGDIPEGYSVSREKKERFSLILESASTNQTSMYLCASRPPTSGPYEQYFGPGTRLTVT.